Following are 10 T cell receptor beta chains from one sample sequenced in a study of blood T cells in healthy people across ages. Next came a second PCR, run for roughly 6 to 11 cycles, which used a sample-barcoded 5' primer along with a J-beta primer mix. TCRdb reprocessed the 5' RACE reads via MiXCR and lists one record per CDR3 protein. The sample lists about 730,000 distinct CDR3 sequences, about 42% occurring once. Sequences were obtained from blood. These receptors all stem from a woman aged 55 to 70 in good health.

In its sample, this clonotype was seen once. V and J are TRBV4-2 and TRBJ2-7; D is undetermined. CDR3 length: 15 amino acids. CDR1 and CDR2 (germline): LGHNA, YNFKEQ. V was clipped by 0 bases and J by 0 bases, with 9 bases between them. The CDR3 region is CASSQEPGLSYEQYF. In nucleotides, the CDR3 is TGTGCCAGCAGCCAAGAGCCAGGCCTCTCCTACGAGCAGTACTTC.

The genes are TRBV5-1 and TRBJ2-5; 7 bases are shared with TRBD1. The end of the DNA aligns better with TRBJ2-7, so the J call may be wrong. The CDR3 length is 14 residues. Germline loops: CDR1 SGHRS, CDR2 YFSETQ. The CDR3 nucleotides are TGCGCCAGCAGCCTGATGTCGACAGGGCGCGAGCAGTACTTC. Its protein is CASSLMSTGREQYF.

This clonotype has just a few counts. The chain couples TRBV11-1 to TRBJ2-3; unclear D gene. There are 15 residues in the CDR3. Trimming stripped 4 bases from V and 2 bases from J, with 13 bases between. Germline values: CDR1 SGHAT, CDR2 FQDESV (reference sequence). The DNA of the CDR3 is TGTGCCAGCAGCTCCGCAGCCAGTTTCACAGATACGCAGTATTTT. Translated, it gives CASSSAASFTDTQYF. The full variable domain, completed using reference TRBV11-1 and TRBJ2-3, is EAEVAQSPRYKITEKSQAVAFWCDPISGHATLYWYRQILGQGPELLVQFQDESVVDDSQLPKDRFSAERLKGVDSTLKIQPAELGDSAMYLCASSSAASFTDTQYFGPGTRLTVL.

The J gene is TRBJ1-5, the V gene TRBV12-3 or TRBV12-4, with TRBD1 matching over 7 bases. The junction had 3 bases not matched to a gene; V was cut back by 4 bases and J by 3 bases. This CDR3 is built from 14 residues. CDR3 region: CASSWGQLNQPQHF. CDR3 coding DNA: TGTGCCAGCAGTTGGGGACAGCTCAATCAGCCCCAGCATTTT.

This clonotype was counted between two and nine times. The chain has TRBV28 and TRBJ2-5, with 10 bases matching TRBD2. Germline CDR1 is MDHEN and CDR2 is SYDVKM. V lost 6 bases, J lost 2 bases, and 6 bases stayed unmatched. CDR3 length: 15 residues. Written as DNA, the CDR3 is TGTGCCAGCAGCCTACCGGGACTAGCGCAAGAGACCCAGTACTTC. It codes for CASSLPGLAQETQYF.

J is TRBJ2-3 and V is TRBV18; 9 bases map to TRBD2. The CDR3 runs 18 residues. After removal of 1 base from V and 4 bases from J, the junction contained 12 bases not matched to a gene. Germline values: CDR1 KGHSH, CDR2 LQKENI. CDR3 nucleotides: TGTGCCAGCTCACCACGGCTAGCGGGGCTCTCCGGGTCAGATACGCAGTATTTT. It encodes CASSPRLAGLSGSDTQYF. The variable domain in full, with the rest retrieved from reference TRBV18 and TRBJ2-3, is NAGVMQNPRHLVRRRGQEARLRCSPMKGHSHVYWYRQLPEEGLKFMVYLQKENIIDESGMPKERFSAEFPKEGPSILRIQQVVRGDSAAYFCASSPRLAGLSGSDTQYFGPGTRLTVL.

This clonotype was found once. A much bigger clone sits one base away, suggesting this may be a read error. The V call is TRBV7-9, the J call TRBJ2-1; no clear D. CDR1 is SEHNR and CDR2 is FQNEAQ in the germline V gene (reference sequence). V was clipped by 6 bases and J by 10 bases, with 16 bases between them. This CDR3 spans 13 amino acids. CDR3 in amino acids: CASSPTTFSEQFF. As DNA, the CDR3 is TGTGCCAGCAGTCCTACTACTTTTTCCGAGCAGTTCTTC.

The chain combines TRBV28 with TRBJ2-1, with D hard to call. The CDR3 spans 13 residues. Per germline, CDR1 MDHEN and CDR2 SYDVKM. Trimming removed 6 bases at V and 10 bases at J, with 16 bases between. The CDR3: CASRIVSSYEQFF. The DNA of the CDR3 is TGTGCCAGCAGAATAGTGTCTTCCTACGAGCAGTTCTTC.

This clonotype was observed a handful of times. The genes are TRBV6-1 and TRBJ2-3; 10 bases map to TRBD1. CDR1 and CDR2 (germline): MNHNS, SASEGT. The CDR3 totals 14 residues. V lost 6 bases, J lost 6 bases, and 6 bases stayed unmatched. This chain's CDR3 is CASRSGQGTDTQYF. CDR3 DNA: TGTGCCAGCAGATCGGGACAGGGGACCGATACGCAGTATTTT.

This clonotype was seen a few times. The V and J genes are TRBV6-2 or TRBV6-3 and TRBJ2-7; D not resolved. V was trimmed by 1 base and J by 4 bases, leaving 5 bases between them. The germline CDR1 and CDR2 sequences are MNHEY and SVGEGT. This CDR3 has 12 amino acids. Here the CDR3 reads CASSYFEYEQYF. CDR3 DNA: TGTGCCAGCAGTTACTTCGAGTACGAGCAGTACTTC.